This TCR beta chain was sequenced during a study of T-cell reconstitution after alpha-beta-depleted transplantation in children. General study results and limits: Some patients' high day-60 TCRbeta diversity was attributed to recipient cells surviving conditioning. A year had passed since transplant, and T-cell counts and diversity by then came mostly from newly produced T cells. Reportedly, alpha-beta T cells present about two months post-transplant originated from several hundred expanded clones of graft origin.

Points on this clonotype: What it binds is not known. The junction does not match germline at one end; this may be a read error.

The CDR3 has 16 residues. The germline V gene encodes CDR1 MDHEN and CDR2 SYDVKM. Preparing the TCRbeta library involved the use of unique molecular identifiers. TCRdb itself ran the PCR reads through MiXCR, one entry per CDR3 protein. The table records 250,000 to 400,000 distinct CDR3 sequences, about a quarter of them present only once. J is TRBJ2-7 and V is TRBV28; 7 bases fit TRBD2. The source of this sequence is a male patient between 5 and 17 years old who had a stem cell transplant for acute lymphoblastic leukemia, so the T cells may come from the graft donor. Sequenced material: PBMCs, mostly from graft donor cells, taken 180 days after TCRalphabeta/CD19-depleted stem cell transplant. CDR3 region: CASNLSPGTTPYEQYF. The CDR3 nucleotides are TGTGCCAGCAATTTATCGCCCGGGACTACCCCCTACGAGCAGTACTTC. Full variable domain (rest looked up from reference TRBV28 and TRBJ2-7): DVKVTQSSRYLVKRTGEKVFLECVQDMDHENMFWYRQDPGLGLRLIYFSYDVKMKEKGDIPEGYSVSREKKERFSLILESASTNQTSMYLCASNLSPGTTPYEQYFGPGTRLTVT.